Listed below are T cell receptor beta chains from one sample, sequenced in a study of T cells in Graves' hyperthyroidism and ophthalmopathy. TCRdb analysed the multiplex PCR reads with MiXCR anew, one entry per CDR3 protein. The sample yields around 280,000 distinct CDR3 sequences, approximately 15% seen once. Source material: blood. These receptors all come from a woman between 40 and 50 years old with Graves' hyperthyroidism. Each CDR3 is given with its conserved first and last residue. The D gene is left open where the match is weak. Part of the rows lack a size; the others show once, few, many or a class for expanded clones.

J gene,D gene,clone size,V gene,CDR3 protein,CDR3 DNA
TRBJ2-3,-,-,TRBV6-2/TRBV6-3,CASSPDRITQYF,TGTGCCAGCAGTCCCGACAGGATCACGCAGTATTTT
TRBJ2-1,TRBD2,many,TRBV7-3,CASRATSLYSSYNEQFF,TGTGCCAGCAGGGCGACTAGCCTCTACAGCTCCTACAATGAGCAGTTCTTC
TRBJ2-7,TRBD1,-,TRBV29-1,CSVGQGAPEQYF,TGCAGCGTTGGCCAGGGGGCGCCCGAGCAGTACTTC
TRBJ2-7,-,many,TRBV20-1,CSASGPDYEQYF,TGCAGTGCTAGTGGCCCCGACTACGAGCAGTACTTC
TRBJ2-1,-,-,TRBV20-1,CSARDLRESPYNEQFF,TGCAGTGCTAGAGATCTTCGGGAGTCCCCCTACAATGAGCAGTTCTTC
TRBJ1-1,-,many,TRBV19,CASSIDPSMNTEAFF,TGTGCCAGTAGTATAGACCCGAGCATGAACACTGAAGCTTTCTTT
TRBJ2-1,TRBD2,many,TRBV10-1,CASSVCPSGRTGQFF,TGCGCCAGCAGTGTCTGCCCTAGCGGGAGGACAGGGCAGTTCTTC
TRBJ2-2,-,-,TRBV5-6,CASSLVSGTGELFF,TGTGCCAGCAGCTTGGTCAGCGGTACCGGGGAGCTGTTTTTT
TRBJ2-3,-,many,TRBV6-1,CASSSNTDFTDTQYF,TGTGCCAGCAGCTCCAATACGGACTTCACAGATACGCAGTATTTT
TRBJ2-1,TRBD1,-,TRBV10-1,CASSPGGTGAYNEQFF,TGCGCCAGCAGTCCTGGGGGGACAGGGGCCTACAATGAGCAGTTCTTC
TRBJ1-2,-,many,TRBV9,CASSVGAEVSYGYTF,TGTGCCAGCAGCGTAGGCGCCGAGGTCAGCTATGGCTACACCTTC
TRBJ2-1,-,-,TRBV19,CASNSGRRDNEQFF,TGTGCCAGTAACTCGGGACGGAGAGACAATGAGCAGTTCTTC
TRBJ1-1,-,many,TRBV19,CASSRGGRVTGTEAFF,TGTGCCAGTAGTAGGGGGGGCAGGGTTACGGGCACTGAAGCTTTCTTT
TRBJ1-3,-,few,TRBV10-3,CAISIAGNTIYF,TGTGCCATCAGTATCGCTGGAAACACCATATATTTT
TRBJ2-6,-,-,TRBV15,CATTAGGGGGANVLTF,TGTGCCACTACCGCAGGAGGGGGAGGTGGGGCCAACGTCCTGACTTTC
TRBJ2-1,-,many,TRBV6-1,CACSPVSYNEQFF,TGTGCCTGTAGTCCAGTCTCCTACAATGAGCAGTTCTTC
TRBJ2-1,TRBD2,-,TRBV11-1,CASSFGGRSSYNEQFF,TGTGCCAGCAGCTTCGGCGGGAGGAGCTCCTACAATGAGCAGTTCTTC
TRBJ1-1,TRBD1,many,TRBV2,CASSIHGTGNTEAFF,TGTGCCAGCAGTATCCACGGGACAGGGAACACTGAAGCTTTCTTT
TRBJ1-2,-,few,TRBV9,CASRGKNGYTF,TGTGCCAGCAGGGGCAAGAATGGCTACACCTTC
TRBJ1-6,-,many,TRBV20-1,CSARVTGLNSPLHF,TGCAGTGCTAGGGTCACAGGGCTGAATTCACCCCTCCACTTT
TRBJ2-3,-,many,TRBV29-1,CSVLGRMVDTQYF,TGCAGCGTCCTGGGCCGTATGGTAGATACGCAGTATTTT
TRBJ2-3,-,few,TRBV19,CASSKTGRDTQYF,TGTGCCAGTAGTAAGACAGGAAGGGATACGCAGTATTTT
TRBJ2-2,-,many,TRBV20-1,CSASTNRDAGELFF,TGCAGTGCCTCCACGAACAGGGACGCCGGGGAGCTGTTTTTT
TRBJ2-1,TRBD2,many,TRBV20-1,CSARDLSSGSYNEQFF,TGCAGTGCTAGAGATCTTAGTAGCGGGAGTTACAATGAGCAGTTCTTC
TRBJ1-3,-,-,TRBV19,CASSTQGNTIYF,TGTGCCAGTAGTACGCAAGGAAACACCATATATTTT
TRBJ1-4,TRBD1,many,TRBV9,CASNLGQGNEKLFF,TGTGCCAGCAACTTGGGACAGGGGAATGAAAAACTGTTTTTT
TRBJ1-2,-,many,TRBV3-1,CASSQSSYGYTF,TGTGCCAGCAGCCAATCGAGCTATGGCTACACCTTC
TRBJ2-5,-,many,TRBV20-1,CSARAFQETQYF,TGCAGTGCTAGAGCATTCCAAGAGACCCAGTACTTC
TRBJ1-2,TRBD1,-,TRBV5-1,CASSPGQVGRIDGTF,TGCGCCAGCAGCCCAGGACAGGTGGGGAGAATTGACGGCACCTTC
TRBJ2-1,-,-,TRBV29-1,CSVEPEQFF,TGCAGCGTTGAACCTGAGCAGTTCTTC
TRBJ1-4,-,few,TRBV7-9,CASSLGKPATNEKLFF,TGTGCCAGCAGCTTAGGGAAACCCGCAACTAATGAAAAACTGTTTTTT
TRBJ1-4,-,many,TRBV28,CASSVDNEKLFF,TGTGCCAGCAGTGTCGACAATGAAAAACTGTTTTTT
TRBJ2-7,-,-,TRBV5-1,CASSLASQTYDQYF,TGCGCCAGCAGCTTGGCCAGTCAAACCTACGATCAGTACTTC
TRBJ1-2,TRBD1,-,TRBV27,CASSLSPYRGDRCDYGYTF,TGTGCCAGCAGTTTATCTCCTTACAGGGGGGATCGGTGTGACTATGGCTACACCTTC
TRBJ2-7,-,-,TRBV6-1,CASSERTSSYEQYF,TGTGCCAGCAGTGAAAGGACTTCATCCTACGAGCAGTACTTC
TRBJ2-5,-,-,TRBV5-1,CASSLPRPVGDTQYF,TGCGCCAGCAGCTTACCCAGGCCTGTGGGAGATACCCAGTACTTC
TRBJ2-5,TRBD2,many,TRBV12-3/TRBV12-4,CASSFAGGGETQYF,TGTGCCAGCAGTTTTGCGGGGGGGGGGGAGACCCAGTACTTC
TRBJ2-7,TRBD2,many,TRBV6-1,CASSEAASGRFYEQYF,TGTGCCAGCAGTGAAGCAGCCAGCGGGAGGTTCTACGAGCAGTACTTC
TRBJ1-6,-,many,TRBV28,CASSSVGGVDSPLHF,TGTGCCAGCAGCTCCGTGGGGGGGGTTGATTCACCCCTCCACTTT
TRBJ1-4,-,many,TRBV12-3/TRBV12-4,CASSLDGATNEKLFF,TGTGCCAGCAGTTTAGATGGGGCAACTAATGAAAAACTGTTTTTT
TRBJ2-3,-,-,TRBV5-1,CASKDPSTDTQYF,TGCGCCAGCAAAGACCCTAGCACAGATACGCAGTATTTT
TRBJ2-1,TRBD2,many,TRBV7-9,CASSGSGSSYNEQFF,TGTGCCAGCAGCGGTAGCGGGAGCTCCTACAATGAGCAGTTCTTC
TRBJ1-2,-,many,TRBV2,CASSVGFGTGYTF,TGTGCCAGCAGTGTTGGCTTCGGGACGGGCTACACCTTC